This T cell receptor beta chain is drawn from a study of blood T cell repertoires in COVID-19. V lost 6 bases, J lost 2 bases, and 11 bases lay in between. The CDR3 extends over 14 amino acids. Germline V CDR1 and CDR2: MNHEY, SVGAGI. TCRdb keeps only in-frame clones here, not all; method: immunoSEQ multiplex PCR. The sample shows about 40,000 clones, more than 70% of them seen only once. The chain links TRBV6-5 to TRBJ1-5; D ambiguous. This clonotype originated in a human donor in a cohort sampled during active COVID-19. The specimen sequenced was peripheral blood. CDR3: CASSEDGGNQPQHF. Here the CDR3 DNA reads TGTGCCAGCAGCGAGGACGGGGGCAATCAGCCCCAGCATTTT.